The sequence of this T cell receptor (beta chain) was determined in a study of T cells in Graves' hyperthyroidism and ophthalmopathy. Regarding the study as a whole: Blood held most thyroid clonotypes expanded above 0.001 frequency. By a 13 V-J model, ophthalmopathy was set apart from stable hyperthyroidism. The model predicted ophthalmopathy a median roughly six months before onset.

RNA transcripts were the template for amplifying TCR beta CDR3 regions. The primer set for the first-round RT-PCR of the TCR CDR3 was HTBI. TCRdb processed the multiplex PCR reads anew with MiXCR; each CDR3 protein has one entry. The sample records roughly 280,000 distinct CDR3 sequences, about 20% being singletons. A 10 ml volume of fresh peripheral blood provided the PBMCs. V lost 4 bases to trimming and J lost 6 bases; unmatched junction nucleotides: 7. The CDR3 spans 15 residues. Germline lookup yields CDR1 ENHRY and CDR2 SYGVKD. On this clonotype itself: Its target is unknown.

The specimen sequenced was blood. The sequence was collected from a man aged 25 to 40 with Graves' ophthalmopathy. This sequence joins TRBV10-3 and TRBJ2-1; 9 positions match TRBD1. The CDR3 spells CAISGEQGAPNEQFF. CDR3 bases: TGTGCCATCAGTGGAGAACAGGGGGCCCCCAATGAGCAGTTCTTC.